This is a list of T cell receptor beta chains from one sample in a study of T cells in Graves' hyperthyroidism and ophthalmopathy. TCRdb passed the multiplex PCR reads through MiXCR, listing each CDR3 protein once. The repertoire holds 250,000 to 300,000 distinct CDR3 sequences, with roughly 15% as singletons. Sequenced: blood. These TCRs come from a woman aged 40 to 50 with Graves' hyperthyroidism that later progressed to Graves' ophthalmopathy. Both conserved end residues are part of each CDR3. D genes are given only for firm matches. Where a row states a size, it is once, few, many or the class of an expanded clone; other rows omit it.

clone size: many; J gene: TRBJ1-5; V gene: TRBV19; D gene: TRBD1; CDR3 protein: CASSARDRGYPQHF; CDR3 DNA: TGTGCCAGTAGTGCCCGGGACAGGGGCTACCCCCAGCATTTT
clone size: many; J gene: TRBJ2-1; V gene: TRBV11-2; D gene: -; CDR3 protein: CASSSFGSNNEQFF; CDR3 DNA: TGTGCCAGCAGCTCCTTCGGGAGTAACAATGAGCAGTTCTTC
clone size: many; J gene: TRBJ2-2; V gene: TRBV7-6; D gene: -; CDR3 protein: CASSLGAAITGELFF; CDR3 DNA: TGTGCCAGCAGCTTAGGGGCTGCGATCACCGGGGAGCTGTTTTTT
clone size: few; J gene: TRBJ2-1; V gene: TRBV19; D gene: TRBD2; CDR3 protein: CASSRTSGPLGQFF; CDR3 DNA: TGTGCCAGTAGTAGGACTAGCGGGCCACTGGGGCAGTTCTTC
clone size: many; J gene: TRBJ2-2; V gene: TRBV9; D gene: TRBD2; CDR3 protein: CASKLAGGPGELFF; CDR3 DNA: TGTGCCAGCAAGCTAGCGGGAGGGCCCGGGGAGCTGTTTTTT
clone size: -; J gene: TRBJ2-5; V gene: TRBV28; D gene: -; CDR3 protein: CASSLGIEETQYF; CDR3 DNA: TGTGCCAGCAGTCTAGGGATCGAAGAGACCCAGTACTTC
clone size: many; J gene: TRBJ2-7; V gene: TRBV12-3/TRBV12-4; D gene: -; CDR3 protein: CASSLRPATSSYEQYF; CDR3 DNA: TGTGCCAGCAGTTTAAGGCCGGCAACGAGCTCCTACGAGCAGTACTTC
clone size: many; J gene: TRBJ2-5; V gene: TRBV14; D gene: -; CDR3 protein: CASSETGTEGETQYF; CDR3 DNA: TGTGCCAGCAGCGAAACCGGGACGGAGGGAGAGACCCAGTACTTC
clone size: many; J gene: TRBJ1-1; V gene: TRBV6-1; D gene: -; CDR3 protein: CASSLGLEGNTEAFF; CDR3 DNA: TGTGCCAGCAGCCTCGGACTCGAGGGGAACACTGAAGCTTTCTTT
clone size: -; J gene: TRBJ1-6; V gene: TRBV20-1; D gene: -; CDR3 protein: CSAPQWAGVDSSPLHF; CDR3 DNA: TGCAGTGCCCCCCAGTGGGCAGGGGTGGATAGTTCACCCCTCCACTTT
clone size: -; J gene: TRBJ2-5; V gene: TRBV5-1; D gene: TRBD1; CDR3 protein: CASSFGGTASYF; CDR3 DNA: TGCGCCAGCAGCTTCGGTGGGACAGCCTCTTACTTC
clone size: many; J gene: TRBJ2-7; V gene: TRBV28; D gene: TRBD1; CDR3 protein: CASSTPGQVTYEQYF; CDR3 DNA: TGTGCCAGCAGCACTCCGGGACAGGTTACCTACGAGCAGTACTTC
clone size: many; J gene: TRBJ1-4; V gene: TRBV2; D gene: TRBD1; CDR3 protein: CASRSLGQGPNEKLFF; CDR3 DNA: TGTGCCAGCAGGTCTCTTGGACAGGGCCCTAATGAAAAACTGTTTTTT
clone size: many; J gene: TRBJ2-5; V gene: TRBV5-5; D gene: -; CDR3 protein: CASSSPVGQETQYF; CDR3 DNA: TGTGCCAGCAGCTCCCCGGTTGGGCAAGAGACCCAGTACTTC
clone size: few; J gene: TRBJ1-1; V gene: TRBV20-1; D gene: -; CDR3 protein: CSARDFGGETEAFF; CDR3 DNA: TGCAGTGCTAGAGATTTTGGCGGAGAAACTGAAGCTTTCTTT
clone size: many; J gene: TRBJ2-3; V gene: TRBV20-1; D gene: TRBD2; CDR3 protein: CSAGRLAGADTQYF; CDR3 DNA: TGCAGTGCTGGGAGGCTAGCGGGAGCAGATACGCAGTATTTT
clone size: many; J gene: TRBJ2-7; V gene: TRBV20-1; D gene: -; CDR3 protein: CSARPGSETYEQYF; CDR3 DNA: TGCAGTGCTAGACCCGGGTCTGAAACCTACGAGCAGTACTTC
clone size: many; J gene: TRBJ2-3; V gene: TRBV20-1; D gene: -; CDR3 protein: CSAREGYTDTQYF; CDR3 DNA: TGCAGTGCTAGAGAGGGCTACACAGATACGCAGTATTTT
clone size: -; J gene: TRBJ1-6; V gene: TRBV18; D gene: -; CDR3 protein: CASSDQGSNSPLHF; CDR3 DNA: TGTGCCAGTTCGGACCAGGGGTCTAATTCACCCCTCCACTTT
clone size: many; J gene: TRBJ1-1; V gene: TRBV3-1; D gene: -; CDR3 protein: CASSQDYPIVGVSTEAFF; CDR3 DNA: TGTGCCAGCAGCCAAGATTACCCAATTGTGGGGGTATCCACTGAAGCTTTCTTT
clone size: many; J gene: TRBJ1-4; V gene: TRBV7-9; D gene: TRBD1; CDR3 protein: CASSAGQGADEKLFF; CDR3 DNA: TGTGCCAGCAGCGCGGGACAGGGGGCGGATGAAAAACTGTTTTTT
clone size: many; J gene: TRBJ1-1; V gene: TRBV14; D gene: TRBD1; CDR3 protein: CASSQGQGAEAFF; CDR3 DNA: TGTGCCAGCAGCCAAGGACAGGGGGCTGAAGCTTTCTTT
clone size: many; J gene: TRBJ2-1; V gene: TRBV20-1; D gene: TRBD2; CDR3 protein: CSARTYSGRARTYNEQFF; CDR3 DNA: TGCAGTGCTCGGACCTATAGCGGGAGGGCAAGGACCTACAATGAGCAGTTCTTC
clone size: -; J gene: TRBJ2-1; V gene: TRBV18; D gene: TRBD2; CDR3 protein: CASSRVPSGGNEQCF; CDR3 DNA: TGTGCCAGCTCACGAGTTCCTAGCGGTGGGAATGAGCAGTGCTTC
clone size: -; J gene: TRBJ1-1; V gene: TRBV28; D gene: TRBD1; CDR3 protein: CATQAGTVKNTEAFF; CDR3 DNA: TGTGCCACCCAAGCGGGGACAGTTAAGAACACTGAAGCTTTCTTT
clone size: many; J gene: TRBJ2-7; V gene: TRBV28; D gene: -; CDR3 protein: CASSSGTLYPQYF; CDR3 DNA: TGTGCCAGCAGTTCTGGGACCCTCTATCCTCAGTACTTC
clone size: many; J gene: TRBJ2-1; V gene: TRBV2; D gene: -; CDR3 protein: CASNSYNEQFF; CDR3 DNA: TGTGCCAGCAACTCTTACAATGAGCAGTTCTTC
clone size: -; J gene: TRBJ2-3; V gene: TRBV19; D gene: -; CDR3 protein: CASTARGKTYTQYF; CDR3 DNA: TGTGCCAGTACTGCGCGCGGTAAGACTTATACGCAGTATTTT
clone size: many; J gene: TRBJ2-1; V gene: TRBV6-1; D gene: TRBD2; CDR3 protein: CASSSRSASGSGDEQFF; CDR3 DNA: TGTGCCAGCAGTTCCCGTTCAGCTAGCGGGAGTGGGGATGAGCAGTTCTTC
clone size: many; J gene: TRBJ2-5; V gene: TRBV20-1; D gene: TRBD2; CDR3 protein: CSARPEGTIGETQYF; CDR3 DNA: TGCAGTGCTAGACCGGAGGGGACTATAGGGGAGACCCAGTACTTC
clone size: few; J gene: TRBJ2-4; V gene: TRBV7-2; D gene: -; CDR3 protein: CASSRNGQNIQYF; CDR3 DNA: TGTGCCAGCAGCCGTAACGGACAAAACATTCAGTACTTC
clone size: many; J gene: TRBJ1-3; V gene: TRBV11-2; D gene: -; CDR3 protein: CASSSWGQVGNTIYF; CDR3 DNA: TGTGCCAGCAGCTCATGGGGACAAGTCGGAAACACCATATATTTT
clone size: many; J gene: TRBJ2-7; V gene: TRBV20-1; D gene: TRBD2; CDR3 protein: CSARSGAGGDEQYF; CDR3 DNA: TGCAGTGCTAGGAGTGGGGCGGGAGGTGACGAGCAGTACTTC
clone size: many; J gene: TRBJ2-3; V gene: TRBV2; D gene: -; CDR3 protein: CASSINPGGTDTQYF; CDR3 DNA: TGTGCCAGCAGTATAAATCCAGGGGGGACAGATACGCAGTATTTT
clone size: -; J gene: TRBJ2-3; V gene: TRBV7-9; D gene: TRBD2; CDR3 protein: CASSLGLAGEGDTQYF; CDR3 DNA: TGTGCCAGCAGTTTAGGACTAGCGGGAGAGGGAGATACGCAGTATTTT
clone size: once; J gene: TRBJ2-5; V gene: TRBV11-2; D gene: TRBD2; CDR3 protein: CASSFPTSGGIKETQYF; CDR3 DNA: TGTGCCAGCAGCTTCCCGACTAGCGGTGGAATCAAAGAGACCCAGTACTTC
clone size: -; J gene: TRBJ1-5; V gene: TRBV4-1; D gene: TRBD1; CDR3 protein: CASSRPTGARNSNQPQHF; CDR3 DNA: TGCGCCAGCAGCAGACCGACAGGGGCGAGAAATAGCAATCAGCCCCAGCATTTT
clone size: few; J gene: TRBJ1-4; V gene: TRBV20-1; D gene: TRBD1; CDR3 protein: CSAPRQGALTNEKLFF; CDR3 DNA: TGCAGTGCTCCAAGACAGGGGGCGTTAACTAATGAAAAACTGTTTTTT
clone size: -; J gene: TRBJ2-7; V gene: TRBV27; D gene: -; CDR3 protein: CASGLSAGPYEQYF; CDR3 DNA: TGTGCCAGCGGTTTGTCAGCGGGCCCCTACGAGCAGTACTTC
clone size: few; J gene: TRBJ1-4; V gene: TRBV20-1; D gene: TRBD1; CDR3 protein: CSANGQAATNEKLFF; CDR3 DNA: TGCAGTGCCAATGGACAGGCAGCAACTAATGAAAAACTGTTTTTT
clone size: many; J gene: TRBJ2-1; V gene: TRBV20-1; D gene: TRBD2; CDR3 protein: CSAPSGRAPDEQFF; CDR3 DNA: TGCAGTGCTCCTAGCGGGAGGGCCCCGGATGAGCAGTTCTTC
clone size: few; J gene: TRBJ2-2; V gene: TRBV4-1; D gene: -; CDR3 protein: CASSQDPGTGELFF; CDR3 DNA: TGCGCCAGCAGCCAAGATCCTGGGACCGGGGAGCTGTTTTTT
clone size: -; J gene: TRBJ1-5; V gene: TRBV6-5; D gene: -; CDR3 protein: CASSFNNEQPQHF; CDR3 DNA: TGTGCCAGCAGTTTCAACAATGAGCAGCCCCAGCATTTT
clone size: many; J gene: TRBJ1-6; V gene: TRBV20-1; D gene: -; CDR3 protein: CSARSGPGNSPLHF; CDR3 DNA: TGCAGTGCTAGAAGCGGCCCGGGAAATTCACCCCTCCACTTT
clone size: many; J gene: TRBJ2-3; V gene: TRBV19; D gene: TRBD1; CDR3 protein: CASARQGDVTDTQYF; CDR3 DNA: TGTGCCAGCGCTCGACAGGGGGATGTGACAGATACGCAGTATTTT
clone size: many; J gene: TRBJ1-1; V gene: TRBV20-1; D gene: -; CDR3 protein: CSGNRNTEAFF; CDR3 DNA: TGCAGTGGTAACAGGAACACTGAAGCTTTCTTT
clone size: many; J gene: TRBJ2-7; V gene: TRBV5-1; D gene: -; CDR3 protein: CASSLDRVRNYEQYF; CDR3 DNA: TGCGCCAGCAGCTTGGACAGGGTAAGAAACTACGAGCAGTACTTC
clone size: many; J gene: TRBJ1-6; V gene: TRBV7-2; D gene: TRBD1; CDR3 protein: CASSFRGRESPLHF; CDR3 DNA: TGTGCCAGCAGCTTCAGGGGGCGAGAATCACCCCTCCACTTT
clone size: -; J gene: TRBJ1-1; V gene: TRBV15; D gene: -; CDR3 protein: CATSRDGSEAFF; CDR3 DNA: TGTGCCACCAGCAGAGACGGATCTGAAGCTTTCTTT
clone size: few; J gene: TRBJ2-5; V gene: TRBV7-9; D gene: TRBD2; CDR3 protein: CASSLVLAGGGETQYF; CDR3 DNA: TGTGCCAGCAGCTTAGTACTAGCGGGTGGCGGGGAGACCCAGTACTTC
clone size: few; J gene: TRBJ1-5; V gene: TRBV15; D gene: -; CDR3 protein: CATSRGTYSNQPQHF; CDR3 DNA: TGTGCCACCAGCAGAGGGACATATAGCAATCAGCCCCAGCATTTT
clone size: many; J gene: TRBJ1-1; V gene: TRBV28; D gene: -; CDR3 protein: CASSLWGPQRNTEAFF; CDR3 DNA: TGTGCCAGCAGTTTATGGGGCCCCCAAAGGAACACTGAAGCTTTCTTT
clone size: few; J gene: TRBJ1-2; V gene: TRBV20-1; D gene: -; CDR3 protein: CSARVSGWDYGYTF; CDR3 DNA: TGCAGTGCTAGAGTTTCAGGGTGGGACTATGGCTACACCTTC
clone size: many; J gene: TRBJ2-1; V gene: TRBV10-3; D gene: TRBD2; CDR3 protein: CAIREGLAGTHEQFF; CDR3 DNA: TGTGCCATCAGAGAGGGACTAGCGGGAACACACGAGCAGTTCTTC
clone size: -; J gene: TRBJ2-1; V gene: TRBV6-2/TRBV6-3; D gene: -; CDR3 protein: CASSYSSRPSYNEQFF; CDR3 DNA: TGTGCCAGCAGTTACTCTAGCAGACCGTCCTACAATGAGCAGTTCTTC